This paragraph reports one TCR beta chain. No antigen is known for it. This sample is drawn from a study of CD4 T cells in relation to SARS-CoV-2 and coronaviruses. Turning to the study itself: ViraFEST: approximately eleven-day antigen culture of PBMCs, then TCR beta CDR3 sequencing.

Whole-study results and caveats: No crossreactivity against non-spike viral proteins was tested here.

CD4+ T cells from unexposed donors were obtained before the COVID-19 pandemic (2011-2018). After roughly ten days of culture, CD4+ T cells were isolated. PBMCs were plated at roughly 2.1 million per well in IL-2-containing medium. The data were produced by immunoSEQ multiplex PCR, yet TCRdb's version contains in-frame clones alone and is incomplete. The repertoire holds 20,000 to 30,000 clones, around 75% seen once, with roughly 13% in the top ten. Germline V gene sequence: CDR1 KGHSH, CDR2 LQKENI. The CDR3 spans 17 residues. The V end was cut by 1 base, the J end by 0 bases, with 13 bases between. V and J are TRBV18 and TRBJ1-3, with D perhaps TRBD1 (5 bases). The source is a human donor in good health. The source material was CD4+ T cells from PBMCs, cultured in vitro. CDR3 sequence: CASSPQGPSASGNTIYF. As DNA, the CDR3 is TGTGCCAGCTCACCACAGGGGCCATCTGCCTCTGGAAACACCATATATTTT.